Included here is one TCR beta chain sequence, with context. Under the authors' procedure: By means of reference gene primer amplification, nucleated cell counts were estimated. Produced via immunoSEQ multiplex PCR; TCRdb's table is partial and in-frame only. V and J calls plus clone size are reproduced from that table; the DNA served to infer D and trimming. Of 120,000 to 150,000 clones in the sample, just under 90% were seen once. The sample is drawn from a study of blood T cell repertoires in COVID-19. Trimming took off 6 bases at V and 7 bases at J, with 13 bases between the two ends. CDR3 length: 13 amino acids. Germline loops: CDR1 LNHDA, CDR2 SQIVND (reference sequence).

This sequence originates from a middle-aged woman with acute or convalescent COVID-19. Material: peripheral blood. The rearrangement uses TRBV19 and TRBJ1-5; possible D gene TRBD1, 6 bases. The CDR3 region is CASRLQGPQPQHF. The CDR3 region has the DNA TGTGCCAGTAGGTTACAGGGTCCCCAGCCCCAGCATTTT. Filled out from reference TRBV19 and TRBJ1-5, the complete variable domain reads DGGITQSPKYLFRKEGQNVTLSCEQNLNHDAMYWYRQDPGQGLRLIYYSQIVNDFQKGDIAEGYSVSREKKESFPLTVTSAQKNPTAFYLCASRLQGPQPQHFGDGTRLSIL.